Shown below are 22 T cell receptor beta chains from a single sample sequenced in a study of T cell changes during pregnancy in multiple sclerosis. The protocol was immunoSEQ multiplex PCR, while the TCRdb copy is restricted to in-frame clones and leaves out a portion. The sample carries roughly 70,000 clones, roughly 92% recorded once. Sequences were derived from peripheral blood, sampled before pregnancy. These TCRs come from a female donor with multiple sclerosis, enrolled in a pregnancy study.

V usage is TRBV14 and J usage is TRBJ2-5; 10 bases agree with TRBD2. This CDR3 region has 14 residues. Germline CDR1 is SGHDN and CDR2 is FVKESK. The V gene end was trimmed by 4 bases and the J gene end by 4 bases; junction bases not matched to a gene: 3. CDR3 amino acids: CASSLIAGGETQYF. CDR3 DNA: TGTGCCAGCAGCCTGATAGCGGGAGGAGAGACCCAGTACTTC.

The chain has TRBV7-9 and TRBJ2-1; 7 positions agree with TRBD2. The CDR3 consists of 16 residues. J lost 2 bases, V lost 0 bases, and 4 bases had no gene match. Germline V lookup: CDR1 SEHNR, CDR2 FQNEAQ (reference sequence). The chain's CDR3 is CASSLAGGFAYNEQFF. The CDR3, as DNA: TGTGCCAGCAGCTTAGCGGGGGGGTTCGCCTACAATGAGCAGTTCTTC.

The J gene is TRBJ2-3, the V gene TRBV21-1; the table's D call of TRBD2 was not tested on the DNA. TRBV21-1 is a listed pseudogene. The CDR3 loop spans 14 amino acids. The CDR3 sequence: CASKEGEGADTQYF. The DNA for the CDR3 is TGTGCCAGCAAGGAGGGAGAAGGCGCAGATACGCAGTATTTT.

CDR3 in DNA: TGTGCCAGCTCACCAAAGAACCGGGGGGAGACCCAGTACTTC. Translation gives CASSPKNRGETQYF. The chain uses TRBV18 and TRBJ2-5, with D perhaps TRBD2 (6 bases). Trimming cost V 2 bases and J 5 bases, with 12 bases left between them. The CDR3 is made up of 14 amino acids. Germline loops: CDR1 KGHSH, CDR2 LQKENI.

The rearrangement joins TRBV18 to TRBJ1-4; no clear D gene. Trimming left V 3 bases short and J 0 bases short, with 17 bases between. The germline gives CDR1 KGHSH, CDR2 LQKENI. This CDR3 has 18 residues. This CDR3 reads CASSPDSVAFATNEKLFF. The CDR3 DNA sequence: TGTGCCAGCTCACCGGACTCGGTAGCATTCGCAACTAATGAAAAACTGTTTTTT.

The chain employs TRBV7-9 and TRBJ2-3, with TRBD1 matching 7 bases. The V gene's germline CDR1 is SEHNR and CDR2 FQNEAQ (reference sequence). This CDR3 has 14 amino acids. Trimming at V came to 6 bases and at J to 0 bases, leaving 3 bases not matched to a gene. Here the CDR3 reads CASRPGQSTDTQYF. DNA for the CDR3: TGTGCCAGCAGACCGGGACAGAGCACAGATACGCAGTATTTT.

V is TRBV19 and J is TRBJ1-1; D gene unclear. V lost 4 bases, J lost 1 base, and 10 bases lay in between. The length of the CDR3 is 14 residues. Germline CDR1 is LNHDA and CDR2 is SQIVND (reference sequence). The CDR3 DNA reads as TGTGCCAGTAGTACCGATCTAAAGAACACTGAAGCTTTCTTT. This codes for CASSTDLKNTEAFF. Based on the CDR3 plus reference TRBV19 and TRBJ1-1, the full variable domain is DGGITQSPKYLFRKEGQNVTLSCEQNLNHDAMYWYRQDPGQGLRLIYYSQIVNDFQKGDIAEGYSVSREKKESFPLTVTSAQKNPTAFYLCASSTDLKNTEAFFGQGTRLTVV.

This chain connects TRBV5-1 to TRBJ2-1; the D gene is possibly TRBD2 (5 bases). The CDR3 covers 16 residues. Germline V CDR1 and CDR2: SGHRS, YFSETQ. Trimming took 0 bases from V and 7 from J, leaving 17 bases between them. This CDR3 is CASSLGVSGNNNEQFF. In nucleotides, the CDR3 is TGCGCCAGCAGCTTGGGGGTGAGCGGTAACAATAATGAGCAGTTCTTC.

The chain employs TRBV4-1 and TRBJ1-1, with a tentative D call TRBD1 (5 bases). Between the trimmed V and J ends, which lost 3 bases and 7 bases, there was a span of 21 bases. Germline lookup yields CDR1 MGHRA and CDR2 YSYEKL. This CDR3 has 16 residues. For the CDR3, the DNA is TGCGCCAGCAGCCAGGGCCCCGGGGCCTCGGGGGTTGAAGCTTTCTTT. Protein product: CASSQGPGASGVEAFF.

The rearrangement joins TRBV6-6 to TRBJ1-1, with 8 positions matching TRBD1. The CDR3 has 16 residues. V shed 6 bases, J shed 4 bases, and the junction held 13 bases outside the gene matches. Per germline, CDR1 MNHNY and CDR2 SVGAGI (reference sequence). CDR3 sequence reads: CASRSSGTGRATEAFF. The CDR3 DNA reads as TGTGCCAGCAGATCTTCCGGGACAGGTCGGGCCACTGAAGCTTTCTTT.

The rearrangement links TRBV7-9 to TRBJ2-4, with D unresolved. The CDR3 consists of 14 residues. Trimming cost V 4 bases and J 5 bases, with 12 bases left between them. In germline, CDR1 is SEHNR, CDR2 FQNEAQ (reference sequence). CDR3 DNA: TGTGCCAGCAGCTCCCTGGAGACGGAAAACATTCAGTACTTC. Amino acid sequence: CASSSLETENIQYF.

The chain has TRBV5-1 and TRBJ2-5; D unclear. In germline, CDR1 is SGHRS, CDR2 YFSETQ. The CDR3 runs 13 residues. Trimming pared 0 bases from V and 7 bases from J, leaving 10 bases between. The CDR3 spells CASSLADRGTQYF. The DNA of the CDR3 is TGCGCCAGCAGCTTGGCTGATAGAGGGACCCAGTACTTC.

The chain employs TRBV6-5 and TRBJ1-2; 8 bases align to TRBD1. The CDR3 sequence is 15 residues long. Germline lookup yields CDR1 MNHEY and CDR2 SVGAGI. Trimming cost V 2 bases and J 4 bases; bases outside gene matches: 6. DNA of the CDR3: TGTGCCAGCAGTTACAAGACAGGGGATCCCTATGGCTACACCTTC. Residues: CASSYKTGDPYGYTF.

The V gene is TRBV11-2, the J gene TRBJ2-6; 7 nucleotides align to TRBD2. CDR1 SGHAT and CDR2 FQNNGV come from the germline V gene. The CDR3 has 19 residues. V was clipped by 1 base and J by 1 base; unmatched bases: 10. CDR3 in amino acids: CASSLVYGGSKSGANVLTF. DNA of the CDR3: TGTGCCAGCAGCTTAGTGTATGGCGGGAGTAAATCTGGGGCCAACGTCCTGACTTTC.

Here the CDR3 reads CASSRRSANTGELFF. As DNA, the CDR3 is TGTGCCAGTAGTAGGCGGTCAGCGAACACCGGGGAGCTGTTTTTT. The V and J genes are TRBV19 and TRBJ2-2; D gene uncertain. V dropped 4 bases and J dropped 0 bases, with 9 bases sitting between them. Germline values: CDR1 LNHDA, CDR2 SQIVND (reference sequence). CDR3 length: 15 residues.

V and J are TRBV9 and TRBJ2-5; 9 nucleotides line up with TRBD1. In germline, CDR1 is SGDLS, CDR2 YYNGEE. Trimming cost V 0 bases and J 4 bases; bases outside gene matches: 4. This CDR3 has 15 amino acids. In DNA, the CDR3 is TGTGCCAGCAGCGTAGTACAGGGGGCCGGAGAGACCCAGTACTTC. Protein product: CASSVVQGAGETQYF.

The chain has TRBV5-6 and TRBJ2-5, with a tentative D call TRBD2 (7 bases). CDR3 length: 15 residues. The germline V gene has CDR1 SGHDT and CDR2 YYEEEE. V was pared by 7 bases and J by 3 bases, with 19 bases between. For the CDR3, the DNA is TGTGCCAGCGACAGGTGGTGGCGGGAGAAAGAGACCCAGTACTTC. Translated, it gives CASDRWWREKETQYF.

The rearrangement links TRBV5-1 to TRBJ1-1; the match to TRBD1 covers 12 bases. CDR1 SGHRS and CDR2 YFSETQ come from the germline V gene. This CDR3 contains 15 residues. V gave up 6 bases and J gave up 3 bases; unmatched junction bases: 6. The CDR3 spells CASKGTGGWDTEAFF. The CDR3 coding sequence is TGCGCCAGCAAAGGGACAGGGGGCTGGGACACTGAAGCTTTCTTT.

With regard to this clone: One end of the junction is discordant with germline, which a read error may explain. The rearrangement joins TRBV7-2 to TRBJ2-7; 16 bases are shared with TRBD2. The CDR3 totals 15 residues. CDR1 SGHTA and CDR2 FQGNSA come from the germline V gene. CDR3 nucleotides: TGTGCCAGCAGCTTAGTTGGGACTAGCGGGAGGGCGGCCTTCTTC. This translates into CASSLVGTSGRAAFF. Supplemented by reference TRBV7-2 and TRBJ2-7, the full variable domain reads GAGVSQSPSNKVTEKGKDVELRCDPISGHTALYWYRQSLGQGLEFLIYFQGNSAPDKSGLPSDRFSAERTGGSVSTLTIQRTQQEDSAVYLCASSLVGTSGRAAFFGPGTRLTVT.

J is TRBJ1-5 and V is TRBV7-2, with 7 positions matching TRBD1. The CDR3 covers 18 residues. V lost 3 bases and J lost 0; bases outside the gene matches: 11. Looked up from germline, CDR1 is SGHTA and CDR2 is FQGNSA. CDR3 sequence: CASSLTGPLVHSNQPQHF. The CDR3 coding sequence is TGTGCCAGCAGCTTGACAGGGCCCTTAGTGCATAGCAATCAGCCCCAGCATTTT.

This rearrangement joins TRBV9 to TRBJ1-4; TRBD1 matches at 10 bases. Losses at the gene ends were 4 bases for V and 0 bases for J; bases not matched to a gene: 3. The CDR3 runs to 16 residues. Germline CDR1 and CDR2: SGDLS and YYNGEE. The CDR3, as DNA: TGTGCCAGCAGCACGGGACAGGGGCCAACTAATGAAAAACTGTTTTTT. Translation gives CASSTGQGPTNEKLFF.

This sequence joins TRBV6-5 and TRBJ2-3; 14 bases align to TRBD2. Unmatched junction bases numbered 1, after V lost 8 bases and J lost 3 bases. Germline V gene lookup returns CDR1 MNHEY and CDR2 SVGAGI. The CDR3 runs 14 residues. DNA of the CDR3: TGTGCCAGCGGACTAGCGGGAGGTACAGATACGCAGTATTTT. This encodes CASGLAGGTDTQYF.